A single sample is the source of the 3 T cell receptor beta chains below, sequenced in a study of CD8+CD57+ T cells in acquired aplastic anemia. Profiles of TCR beta VDJ and CDR3 were generated from a genomic DNA template. TCRdb called the reads again in MiXCR, with one record for every CDR3 protein. The sample holds over 150,000 distinct CDR3 sequences, about 48% seen once. The sequenced sample consisted of sorted CD4+, CD8+, or CD8+CD57+ T cells (not recorded which) from PBMCs. Receptors originate from a human donor in good health.

This clonotype has at least ten counts. J is TRBJ2-7 and V is TRBV6-1, with D uncertain. Trimming stripped 6 bases from V and 4 bases from J, with 13 bases between. The length of the CDR3 is 13 residues. Germline V gene data show CDR1 as MNHNS and CDR2 as SASEGT. DNA of the CDR3: TGTGCCAGCAGCGGTCAAGAAGAATACGAGCAGTACTTC. Amino acids: CASSGQEEYEQYF.

A remark on this clonotype: A much larger clone sits a single nucleotide away, making a read error possible. The chain combines TRBV5-1 with TRBJ2-1, with 8 bases aligning to TRBD2. This CDR3 is built from 15 residues. Germline assignment: CDR1 SGHRS and CDR2 YFSETQ. With 4 bases clipped from V and 5 bases from J, the junction kept 8 bases outside the gene matches. The CDR3 protein is CASSASSGSHNEQFF. CDR3 nucleotides: TGCGCCAGCAGCGCTTCTAGCGGGTCCCACAATGAGCAGTTCTTC.

In this sample, this clonotype turned up a few times. The chain combines TRBV7-9 with TRBJ2-1; weak D call: TRBD1 (5 bases). The CDR3 contains 12 residues. Trimming took off 3 bases at V and 15 bases at J, with 15 bases between the two ends. Looked up from germline, CDR1 is SEHNR and CDR2 is FQNEAQ (reference sequence). The CDR3: CASSFKPGILFF. The CDR3 DNA sequence: TGTGCCAGCAGCTTTAAGCCAGGGATTCTGTTCTTC.